The clone carrying this TCR beta chain showed up just once. Its target is not known. The CDR3 spans 15 residues. The V gene's germline CDR1 is SGHNT and CDR2 YENEEA. The ends lost 6 bases at V and 0 bases at J; junction bases unmatched: 7. This record comes from a study of vaccination and CD4 T cells after COVID-19. Study at large: Convalescent participants consisted of six males and four females, two being Hispanic. The post-vaccine samples came a median 72 days after dose two (range 14 to 241). Notes on the study in general: Convalescent patients saw a median about 90% of their reactive clones show up only after vaccination.

As to time point: late sampling 161 to 241 days after vaccination in three convalescent patients. The treatment is: roughly 11-day PBMC culture with coronavirus spike peptide pools or control peptides (ViraFEST assay). The Oncomine TCR Beta short-read assay sequenced DNA from cultured CD4+ T cells. Genomic DNA was drawn out of CD4+ T cells grown in culture. TCRdb itself ran the PCR reads through MiXCR, one entry per CDR3 protein. The repertoire includes more than 15,000 distinct CDR3 sequences, more than 40% of them detected once, and 20% sits in the top ten. Specimen: CD4+ T cells from blood, cultured in vitro, collected about 7 months after SARS-CoV-2 vaccination. This chain uses TRBV11-3 with TRBJ2-7; TRBD1 matches at 8 bases. This TCR was recovered from a human donor who had recovered from COVID-19. The CDR3 region has the DNA TGTGCCAGCAGTTCTGGACAGGGAGCCTCCTACGAGCAGTACTTC. The encoded protein is CASSSGQGASYEQYF. The full variable domain, its missing parts supplied by reference TRBV11-3 and TRBJ2-7, is EAGVVQSPRYKIIEKKQPVAFWCNPISGHNTLYWYLQNLGQGPELLIRYENEEAVDDSQLPKDRFSAERLKGVDSTLKIQPAELGDSAVYLCASSSGQGASYEQYFGPGTRLTVT.